These T cell receptor beta chains were read from a single sample in a study of blood T cells in healthy people across ages. From the 5' RACE reads, TCRdb called clonotypes with MiXCR, one entry per CDR3 protein. The data hold about 830,000 distinct CDR3 sequences, with around 68% observed a single time. Sequenced: blood. Source of these receptors: a man aged 25 to 40 in good health. The CDR3 runs from the conserved cysteine through the conserved F or W.

v_gene	j_gene	CDR3aa
TRBV20-1	TRBJ2-7	CSAPPGETSYEQYF
TRBV11-2	TRBJ2-1	CASSLGQLGEQFF
TRBV28	TRBJ2-7	CASSSGDRRSYEQYF
TRBV12-3/TRBV12-4	TRBJ2-5	CASSFGGGAWETQYF
TRBV20-1	TRBJ2-5	CSALDREETQYF
TRBV20-1	TRBJ2-3	CSVQAVSTDTQYF
TRBV12-3/TRBV12-4	TRBJ1-6	CASSRIRGGSSPLHF
TRBV27	TRBJ2-3	CASGYPQYF
TRBV12-3/TRBV12-4	TRBJ2-7	CASSRGQAQYF
TRBV6-2/TRBV6-3	TRBJ2-4	CACSPGLGWNIQYF
TRBV4-2	TRBJ2-1	CASSQVGRGYNEQFF
TRBV6-5	TRBJ1-2	CASSFGTAANYGYTF
TRBV24-1	TRBJ2-1	CATSDIGEGTYNEQFF
TRBV5-4	TRBJ2-7	CASSLDLNSYEQYF
TRBV2	TRBJ1-5	CASGQAAGNQPQHF
TRBV13	TRBJ2-5	CASSQRDSGETQYF
TRBV6-2/TRBV6-3	TRBJ2-5	CASSSIRTSGDIQETQYF
TRBV7-9	TRBJ2-5	CASSFDQMETQYF
TRBV3-1	.	CASSRPDGLETQYF